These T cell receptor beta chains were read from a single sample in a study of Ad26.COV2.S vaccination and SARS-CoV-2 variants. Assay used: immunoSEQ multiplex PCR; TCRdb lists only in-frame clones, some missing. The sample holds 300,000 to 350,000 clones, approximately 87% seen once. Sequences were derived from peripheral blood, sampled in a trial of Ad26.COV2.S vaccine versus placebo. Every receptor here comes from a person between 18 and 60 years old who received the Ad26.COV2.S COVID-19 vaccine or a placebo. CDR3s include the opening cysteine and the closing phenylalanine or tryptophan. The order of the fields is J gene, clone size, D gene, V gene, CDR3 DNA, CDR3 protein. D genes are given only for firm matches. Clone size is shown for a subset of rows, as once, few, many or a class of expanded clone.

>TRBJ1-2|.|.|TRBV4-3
TGCGCCAGCAGCCCCGAAGGGAACAATGGCTACACCTTC
CASSPEGNNGYTF
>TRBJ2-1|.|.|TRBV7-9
TGTGCCAGCAGCTTTCCTCACTTGGGTGAGCAGTTCTTC
CASSFPHLGEQFF
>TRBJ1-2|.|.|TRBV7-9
TGTGCCAGCAGCTTAGCGCAGCGGGGCTACACCTTC
CASSLAQRGYTF
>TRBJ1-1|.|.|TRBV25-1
TGTGCCAGCACTCCATCGACGACAGGCGATAACACTGAAGCTTTCTTT
CASTPSTTGDNTEAFF
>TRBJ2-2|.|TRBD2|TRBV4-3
TGCGCCAGCAGCCAGGACAGCGGGGGGGTACTCACCGGGGAGCTGTTTTTT
CASSQDSGGVLTGELFF
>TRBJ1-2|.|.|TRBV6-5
TGTGCCAGCAGTTATGGACAGAGGGGGAACTATGGCTACACCTTC
CASSYGQRGNYGYTF
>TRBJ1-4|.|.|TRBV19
TGTGCCAGTACCCCCTCAGGAAACACTAATGAAAAACTGTTTTTT
CASTPSGNTNEKLFF
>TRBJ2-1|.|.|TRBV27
TGTGCCAGCGGCTACAATGAGCAGTTCTTC
CASGYNEQFF
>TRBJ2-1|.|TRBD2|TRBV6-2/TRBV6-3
TGTGCCAGCAGTCCCCCGACTAGCCGGAGCTCCTACAATGAGCAGTTCTTC
CASSPPTSRSSYNEQFF
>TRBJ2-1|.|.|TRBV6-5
TGTGCCAGCCGACAGCCGGGGGACTACAATGAGCAGTTCTTC
CASRQPGDYNEQFF
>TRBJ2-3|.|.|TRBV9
TGTGCCAGCAGCGTAGTGGAGTTAGGTACGCAGTATTTT
CASSVVELGTQYF
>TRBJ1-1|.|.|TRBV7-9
TGTGCCAGCAGCTTGGGCAGTCACACTGAAGCTTTCTTT
CASSLGSHTEAFF
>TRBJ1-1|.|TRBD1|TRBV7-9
TGTGCCAGCAGCCCCTACGGACAGGGGAGGGGAACTGAAGCTTTCTTT
CASSPYGQGRGTEAFF
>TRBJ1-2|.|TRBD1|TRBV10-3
TGTGCCATCAGCTTGACAGGGGAGATCGATGGCTACACCTTC
CAISLTGEIDGYTF
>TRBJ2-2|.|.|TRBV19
TGTGCCAGTAGTATCGGGTCTTTTGCCCGGGACTCACACCCTCTCCGAGCCACCGGGGAGCTGTTTTTT
CASSIGSFARDSHPLRATGELFF
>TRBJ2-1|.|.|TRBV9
TGTGCCAGCAGCGTAGAGGCACTCTCCTACAATGAGCAGTTCTTC
CASSVEALSYNEQFF
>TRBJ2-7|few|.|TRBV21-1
TGTGCCAGCAGCAAAGATGTCAGGGCTGCCTACGAGCAGTACTTC
CASSKDVRAAYEQYF
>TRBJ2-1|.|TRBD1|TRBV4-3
TGCGCCAGCAGCCTCGGGACAGGGTTGTACAATGAGCAGTTCTTC
CASSLGTGLYNEQFF
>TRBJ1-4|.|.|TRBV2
TGTGCCAGCAAATGGGGTTCCACTAATGAAAAACTGTTTTTT
CASKWGSTNEKLFF
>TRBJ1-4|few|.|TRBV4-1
TGCGCCAGCAGCCAAGATACAGGTAATGAAAAACTGTTTTTT
CASSQDTGNEKLFF
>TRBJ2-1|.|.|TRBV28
TGTGCCAGCAGTTCCACGAGGCATGAGCAGTTCTTC
CASSSTRHEQFF
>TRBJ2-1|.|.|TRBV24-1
TGTGCCACCAGTGATTTGTTTGTGACAGGGAGGTTAGATGAGCAGTTCTTC
CATSDLFVTGRLDEQFF
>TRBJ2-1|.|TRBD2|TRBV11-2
TGTGCCAGCAGCTTTAGTAGACTAGCGGGGACTTACAATGAGCAGTTCTTC
CASSFSRLAGTYNEQFF
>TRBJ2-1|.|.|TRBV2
TGTGCCATCCGAGGGGGCTACAATGAGCAGTTCTTC
CAIRGGYNEQFF
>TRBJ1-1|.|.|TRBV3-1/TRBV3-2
TGTGCCAGCAGCCCTCGGAGTAACACTGAAGCTTTCTTT
CASSPRSNTEAFF
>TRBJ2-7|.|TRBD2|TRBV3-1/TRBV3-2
TGTGCCAGCAGCCCAATTAGCGGGTCCAGAGGCGAGCAGTACTTC
CASSPISGSRGEQYF
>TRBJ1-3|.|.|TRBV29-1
TGCAGCGTTCTTACTAGAAACACCATATATTTT
CSVLTRNTIYF
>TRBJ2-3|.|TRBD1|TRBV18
TGTGCCAGCTCACTTTTGGGGACAGGCGCCTCGACGTCCACAGATACGCAGTATTTT
CASSLLGTGASTSTDTQYF
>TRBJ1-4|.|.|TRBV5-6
TGTGCCAGCAGTCGCTCGGGTGAAAAACTGTTTTTT
CASSRSGEKLFF
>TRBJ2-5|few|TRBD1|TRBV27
TGTGCCAGCAGTCACAGGACAGGATCGGGGGAGACCCAGTACTTC
CASSHRTGSGETQYF
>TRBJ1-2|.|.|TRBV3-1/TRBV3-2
TGTGCCAGCAGCCAAAGGGCCCTTAACTATGGCTACACCTTC
CASSQRALNYGYTF
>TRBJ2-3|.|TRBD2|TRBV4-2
TGTGCCAGCAGCCAAAAAGCGGGAGGCACAGATACGCAGTATTTT
CASSQKAGGTDTQYF
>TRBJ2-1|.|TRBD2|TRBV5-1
TGCGCCAGCAGCCCGGGACTAGCGGGAGCGGATGAGCAGTTCTTC
CASSPGLAGADEQFF
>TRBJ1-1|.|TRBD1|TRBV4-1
TGCGCCAGCAGCCAAATGGACAGGGCGTACACTGAAGCTTTCTTT
CASSQMDRAYTEAFF
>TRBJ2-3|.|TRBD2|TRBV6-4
TGTGCCAGCAGGAGGACTAGCGGGGGGGCTAGCACAGATACGCAGTATTTT
CASRRTSGGASTDTQYF